The T cell receptor (beta chain) described here comes from a study of chemoradiotherapy in HPV16-positive cancers (dated by TCRdb to the early 2020s). A note on the overall study: Candidate HPV-specific T-cell clones and common TCR motifs were defined by functional T-cell assays performed on cells from a couple of HPV16-positive patients. The study set out to ask whether T-cell immunity against the HPV oncoproteins E6 and E7 changes over the course of chemoradiotherapy and whether that immunity affects survival. The candidate HPV-specific TCRs and motifs were then tracked in TCR repertoires from about 93 patients with HPV-related cancers. Results the study describes overall, beyond this receptor: Improved recurrence-free survival in HPV16-positive patients was associated with expansion of HPV-responsive T cells during chemoradiotherapy. The survival association was reported for HPV16-positive patients, and the functional definition of HPV-specific T cells was derived from only a couple of HPV16-positive patients. Expansion of candidate HPV-specific clones and E7-related TCR motifs was observed in the tumor microenvironment during treatment, whereas no such expansion was observed for non-HPV-specific T cells.

Of note for this clone: Its specific antigen is unknown. No much larger clone exists at a distance of one base, and base qualities are not known.

The receptor library was made with the immunoSEQ multiplex PCR assay. Not all clones reach the TCRdb copy of this immuneACCESS table, which keeps in-frame sequences only. Checked studies attribute under half of the gap to unresolved V genes and leave the rest unexplained. For this sample the table gives about 6,400 clones, of which approximately 79% were detected only once. Jointly, the top ten make up approximately 8.2% of the sample. Repertoires were sampled multiple times during chemoradiotherapy, which allowed clonal expansion in the tumor microenvironment to be followed. Via the germline V gene (reference sequence), CDR1 is LNHDA and CDR2 SQIVND. Inclusive of the bounding cysteine and phenylalanine, the CDR3 is 17 residues long. The only DNA kept is the CDR3, 51 bases in frame from the first base. Relative to germline, V is missing 1 base and J is missing 4 bases, with 5 bases of the junction outside any gene match.

This material consisted of tumor tissue, taken from a patient who underwent chemoradiotherapy. The chain joins TRBV19 to TRBJ2-6; the central 9 bases match TRBD1. This sequence originates from a human donor with HPV-associated anogenital cancer. The base sequence is TGTGCCAGTAGTATAGCCTACAGGGGGCACGGGGCCAACGTCCTGACTTTC. Protein translation: CASSIAYRGHGANVLTF.